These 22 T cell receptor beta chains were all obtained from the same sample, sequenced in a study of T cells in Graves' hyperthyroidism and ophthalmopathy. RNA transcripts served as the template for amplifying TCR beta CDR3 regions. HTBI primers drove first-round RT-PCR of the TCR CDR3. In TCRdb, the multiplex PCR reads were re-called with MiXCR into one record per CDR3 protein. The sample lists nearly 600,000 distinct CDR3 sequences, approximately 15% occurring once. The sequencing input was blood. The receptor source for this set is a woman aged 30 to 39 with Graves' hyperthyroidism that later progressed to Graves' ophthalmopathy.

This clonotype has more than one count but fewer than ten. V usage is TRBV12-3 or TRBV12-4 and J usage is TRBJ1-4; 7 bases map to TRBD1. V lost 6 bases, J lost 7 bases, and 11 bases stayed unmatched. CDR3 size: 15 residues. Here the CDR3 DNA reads TGTGCCAGCAGCCCAGGGGGGGGGGACACTGAAAAACTGTTTTTT. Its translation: CASSPGGGDTEKLFF.

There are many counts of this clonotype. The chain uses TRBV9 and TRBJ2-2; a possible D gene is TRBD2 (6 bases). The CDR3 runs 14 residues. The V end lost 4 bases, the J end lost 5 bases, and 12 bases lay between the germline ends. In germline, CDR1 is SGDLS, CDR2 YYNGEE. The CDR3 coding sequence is TGTGCCAGCAGCCCCCGAAGCGGGACCGGGGAGCTGTTTTTT. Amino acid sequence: CASSPRSGTGELFF.

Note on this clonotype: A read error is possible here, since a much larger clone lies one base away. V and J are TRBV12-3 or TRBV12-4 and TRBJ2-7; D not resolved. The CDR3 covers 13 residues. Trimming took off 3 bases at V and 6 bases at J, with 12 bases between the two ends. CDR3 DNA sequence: TGTGCCAGCAGTTTTTCTACTTTCTGCGAGCAGTACTTC. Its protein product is CASSFSTFCEQYF.

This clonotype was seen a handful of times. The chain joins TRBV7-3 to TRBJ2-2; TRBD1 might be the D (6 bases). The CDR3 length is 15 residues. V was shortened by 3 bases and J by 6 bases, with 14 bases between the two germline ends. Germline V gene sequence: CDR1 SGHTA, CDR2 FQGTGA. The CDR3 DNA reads TGTGCCAGCAGCTTTATATCAGGGGTAGCCGGGGAGCTGTTTTTT. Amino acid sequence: CASSFISGVAGELFF.

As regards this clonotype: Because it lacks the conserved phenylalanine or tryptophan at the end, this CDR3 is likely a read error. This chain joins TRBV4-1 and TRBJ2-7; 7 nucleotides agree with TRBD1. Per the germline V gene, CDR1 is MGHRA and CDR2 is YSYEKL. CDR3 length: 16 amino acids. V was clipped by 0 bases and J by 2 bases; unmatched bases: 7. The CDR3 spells CASSQDWDRRAYEQYL. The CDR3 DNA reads TGCGCCAGCAGCCAAGATTGGGACAGAAGAGCCTACGAGCAGTACTTA.

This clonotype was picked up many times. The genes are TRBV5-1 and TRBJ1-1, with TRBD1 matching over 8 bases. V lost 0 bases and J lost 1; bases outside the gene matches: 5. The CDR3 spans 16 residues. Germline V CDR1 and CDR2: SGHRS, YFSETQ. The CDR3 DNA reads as TGCGCCAGCAGCTTGGGGGGGGACAGGTCGAACACTGAAGCTTTCTTT. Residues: CASSLGGDRSNTEAFF.

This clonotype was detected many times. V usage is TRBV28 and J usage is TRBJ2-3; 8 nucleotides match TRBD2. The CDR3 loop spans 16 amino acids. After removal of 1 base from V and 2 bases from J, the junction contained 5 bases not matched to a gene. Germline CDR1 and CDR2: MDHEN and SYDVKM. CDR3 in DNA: TGTGCCAGCAGTTTATTCTCTAGCGGGTTCACAGATACGCAGTATTTT. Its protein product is CASSLFSSGFTDTQYF.

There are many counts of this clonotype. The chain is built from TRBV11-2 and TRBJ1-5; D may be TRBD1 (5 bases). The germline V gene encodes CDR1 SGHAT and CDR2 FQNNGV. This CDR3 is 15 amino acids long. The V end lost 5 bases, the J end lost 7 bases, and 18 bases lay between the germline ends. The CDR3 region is CASSPEMGEGQPQHF. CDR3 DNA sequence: TGTGCCAGCAGCCCAGAGATGGGGGAGGGGCAGCCCCAGCATTTT.

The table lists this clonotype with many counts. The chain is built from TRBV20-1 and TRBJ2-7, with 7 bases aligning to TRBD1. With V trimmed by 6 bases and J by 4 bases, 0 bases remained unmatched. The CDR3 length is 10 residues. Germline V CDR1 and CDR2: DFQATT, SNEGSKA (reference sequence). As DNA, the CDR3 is TGCAGTGCGACAGGGTACGAGCAGTACTTC. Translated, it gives CSATGYEQYF.

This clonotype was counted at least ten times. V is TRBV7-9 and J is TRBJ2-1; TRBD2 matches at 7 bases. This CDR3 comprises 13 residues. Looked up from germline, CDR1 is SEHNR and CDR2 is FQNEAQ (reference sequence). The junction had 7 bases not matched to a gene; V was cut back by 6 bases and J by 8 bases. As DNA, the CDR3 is TGTGCCAGCAGGGAGCGGGAAAAGGATGAGCAGTTCTTC. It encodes CASREREKDEQFF.

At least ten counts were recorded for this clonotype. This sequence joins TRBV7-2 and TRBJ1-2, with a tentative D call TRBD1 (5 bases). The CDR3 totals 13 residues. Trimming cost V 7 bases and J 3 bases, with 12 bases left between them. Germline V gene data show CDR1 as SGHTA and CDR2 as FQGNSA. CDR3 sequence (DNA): TGTGCCAGCACCCCCACGACAGACTATGGCTACACCTTC. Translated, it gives CASTPTTDYGYTF.

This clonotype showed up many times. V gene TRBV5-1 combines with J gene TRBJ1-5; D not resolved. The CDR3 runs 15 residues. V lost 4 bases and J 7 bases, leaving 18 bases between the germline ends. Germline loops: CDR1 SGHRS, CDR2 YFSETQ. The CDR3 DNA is TGCGCCAGCAGCCCGGCCTTGGGCCCGGGACAGCCCCAGCATTTT. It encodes CASSPALGPGQPQHF. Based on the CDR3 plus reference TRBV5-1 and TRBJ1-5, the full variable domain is KAGVTQTPRYLIKTRGQQVTLSCSPISGHRSVSWYQQTPGQGLQFLFEYFSETQRNKGNFPGRFSGRQFSNSRSEMNVSTLELGDSALYLCASSPALGPGQPQHFGDGTRLSIL.

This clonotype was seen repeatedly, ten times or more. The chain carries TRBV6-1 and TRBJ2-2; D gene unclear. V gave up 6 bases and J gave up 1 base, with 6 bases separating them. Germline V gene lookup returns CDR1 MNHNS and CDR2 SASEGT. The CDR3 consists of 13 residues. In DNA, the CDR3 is TGTGCCAGCAGGGCCGGGAACACCGGGGAGCTGTTTTTT. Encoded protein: CASRAGNTGELFF.

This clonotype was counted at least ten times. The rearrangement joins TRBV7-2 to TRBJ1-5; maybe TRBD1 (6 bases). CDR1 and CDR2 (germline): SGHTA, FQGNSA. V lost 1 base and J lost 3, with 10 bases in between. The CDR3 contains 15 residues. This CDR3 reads CASSLEGTPNQPQHF. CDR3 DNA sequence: TGTGCCAGCAGCTTAGAAGGGACACCCAATCAGCCCCAGCATTTT.

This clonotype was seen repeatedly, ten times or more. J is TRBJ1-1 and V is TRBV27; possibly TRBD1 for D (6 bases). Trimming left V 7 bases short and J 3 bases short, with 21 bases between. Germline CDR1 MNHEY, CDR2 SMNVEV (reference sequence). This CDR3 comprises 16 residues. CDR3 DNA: TGTGCCAGCACTCCCTATAGGCCAGGGGCATACACTGAAGCTTTCTTT. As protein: CASTPYRPGAYTEAFF.

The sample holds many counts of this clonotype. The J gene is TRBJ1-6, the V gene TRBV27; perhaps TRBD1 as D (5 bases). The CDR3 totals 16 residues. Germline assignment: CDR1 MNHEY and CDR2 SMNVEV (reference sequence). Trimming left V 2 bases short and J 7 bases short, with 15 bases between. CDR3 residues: CASSLPPGGTNSPLHF. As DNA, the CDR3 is TGTGCCAGCAGTTTACCCCCCGGGGGGACGAATTCACCCCTCCACTTT.

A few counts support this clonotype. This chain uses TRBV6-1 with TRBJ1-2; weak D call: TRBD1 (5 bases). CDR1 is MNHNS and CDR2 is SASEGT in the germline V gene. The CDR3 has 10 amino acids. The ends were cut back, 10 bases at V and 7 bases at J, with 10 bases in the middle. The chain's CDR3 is CATRGGGYTF. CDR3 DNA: TGTGCCACGCGGGGGGGTGGCTACACCTTC.

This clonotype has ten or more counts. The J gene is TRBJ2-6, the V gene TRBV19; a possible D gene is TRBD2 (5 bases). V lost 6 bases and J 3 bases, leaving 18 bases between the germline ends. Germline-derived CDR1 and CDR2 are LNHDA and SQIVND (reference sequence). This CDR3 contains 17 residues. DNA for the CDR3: TGTGCCAGTAGCCGGACGGAGGCCGTGATTGGGGCCAACGTCCTGACTTTC. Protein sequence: CASSRTEAVIGANVLTF.

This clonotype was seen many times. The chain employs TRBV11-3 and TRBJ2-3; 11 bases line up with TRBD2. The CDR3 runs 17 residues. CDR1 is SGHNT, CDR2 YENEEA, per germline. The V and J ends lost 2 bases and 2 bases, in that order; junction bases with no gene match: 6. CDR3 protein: CASSLTSGRAYTDTQYF. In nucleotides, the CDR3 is TGTGCCAGCAGCTTAACTAGCGGGAGAGCCTACACAGATACGCAGTATTTT.

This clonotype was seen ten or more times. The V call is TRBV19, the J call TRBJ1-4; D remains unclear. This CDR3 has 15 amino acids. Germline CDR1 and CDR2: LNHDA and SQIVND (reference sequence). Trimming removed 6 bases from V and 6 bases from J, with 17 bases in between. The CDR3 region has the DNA TGTGCCAGTAGGACTGGGAGTGCTCGTGATGAAAAACTGTTTTTT. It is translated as CASRTGSARDEKLFF.

CDR3 residues: CASSLHTSAVYEQYF. The DNA for the CDR3 is TGTGCCAGCAGCCTCCATACTAGCGCCGTCTACGAGCAGTACTTC. This chain joins TRBV4-2 and TRBJ2-7; 7 bases align to TRBD2. The V gene end was trimmed by 4 bases and the J gene end by 3 bases; junction bases not matched to a gene: 9. The CDR3 loop spans 15 amino acids. The germline CDR1 and CDR2 sequences are LGHNA and YNFKEQ.

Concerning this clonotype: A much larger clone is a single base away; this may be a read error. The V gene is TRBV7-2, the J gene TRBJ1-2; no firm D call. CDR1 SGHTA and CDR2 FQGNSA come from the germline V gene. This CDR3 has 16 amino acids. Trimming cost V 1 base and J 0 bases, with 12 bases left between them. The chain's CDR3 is CASSLDGGWANYGYTF. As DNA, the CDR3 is TGTGCCAGCAGCTTAGACGGAGGGTGGGCTAACTATGGCTACACCTTC.